The sequence of this TCR beta chain was determined in a study of blood T cell repertoires in COVID-19. Overall study context: Italy, Spain and the United States were the sources of the convalescent and acute COVID-19 samples.

This clone came up a few times. V was shortened by 3 bases and J by 1 base, with 13 bases between the two germline ends. The CDR3 sequence is 15 residues long. Germline V gives CDR1 MNHNY, CDR2 SVGAGI (reference sequence). Using immunoSEQ multiplex PCR, the repertoire was profiled, and TCRdb retains in-frame clones only, with some absent. The sample contains a few hundred thousand clones, around 80% of which appear only once. Sequencing input: PBMCs or T cells enriched from blood (not recorded which). The receptor's source is a young man with acute COVID-19. The genes are TRBV6-6 and TRBJ2-7, with D possibly being TRBD1 (5 bases). CDR3 loop: CASSYSRALSYEQYV. The CDR3, as DNA: TGTGCCAGCAGTTATTCCAGGGCACTATCCTACGAGCAGTACGTC.